What follows are 20 T cell receptor beta chains derived from one specimen sequenced in a study of shared clonotypes between healthy human individuals (dated by TCRdb to 2019 to 2021). The library was built by means of the immunoSEQ multiplex PCR assay. The table was pulled from immuneACCESS by TCRdb, which kept in-frame rearrangements only. Such tables lose some clones; where checked, under half of the loss comes from unresolved V genes, and the rest has no known cause. The sample includes about 670,000 clones, with 72% observed a single time. 1.8% of the sample is taken by the ten largest. The sample was memory CD4+ T cells sorted from blood. The cell subset or site label for this specimen denotes: CD45RA-negative fraction. These receptors were taken from a woman in her 30s in good health.

The rearrangement joins TRBV19 to TRBJ2-3; D gene uncertain. Germline CDR1 LNHDA, CDR2 SQIVND (reference sequence). CDR3 size: 13 residues. Trimming cost V 3 bases and J 4 bases, with 8 bases left between them. The CDR3 DNA follows: TGTGCCAGTAGTATGCTCCAACCAGATACGCAGTATTTT. Encoded protein: CASSMLQPDTQYF.

This chain uses TRBV27 with TRBJ2-1; possible D gene TRBD1, 6 bases. V was clipped by 0 bases and J by 7 bases, with 19 bases between them. CDR1 and CDR2 (germline): MNHEY, SMNVEV (reference sequence). The CDR3 is 17 residues long. The CDR3 loop is CASSLSPGQGSGNEQFF. DNA for the CDR3: TGTGCCAGCAGTTTATCCCCTGGGCAGGGGTCGGGTAATGAGCAGTTCTTC.

The chain carries TRBV5-6 and TRBJ2-3; 13 nucleotides line up with TRBD2. Trimming cost V 4 bases and J 5 bases; bases outside gene matches: 7. CDR3 size: 16 residues. Germline V CDR1 and CDR2: SGHDT, YYEEEE. CDR3 nucleotides: TGTGCCAGCAGCCTGAAACTAGCGGGAGGGGTAGATACGCAGTATTTT. This gives the protein CASSLKLAGGVDTQYF.

Comment on this clone: Other DNA sequences of this sample code for an identical CDR3. This chain links TRBV7-9 with TRBJ1-1, with D uncertain. Trimming shortened V by 2 bases and J by 2 bases, and 3 bases separated the two germline ends. CDR1 and CDR2 (germline): SEHNR, FQNEAQ (reference sequence). CDR3 length: 12 residues. CDR3 coding DNA: TGTGCCAGCAGCTTAATAAACACTGAAGCTTTCTTT. It yields the protein CASSLINTEAFF.

V and J are TRBV7-9 and TRBJ1-5; 7 bases agree with TRBD1. This CDR3 is 14 amino acids long. Per germline, CDR1 SEHNR and CDR2 FQNEAQ (reference sequence). The V gene end was trimmed by 5 bases and the J gene end by 7 bases; junction bases not matched to a gene: 8. As DNA, the CDR3 is TGTGCCAGCAGCCGACAGGGCGCGGCGCAGCCCCAGCATTTT. Residues: CASSRQGAAQPQHF.

The sample holds a few counts of this clone. The chain combines TRBV29-1 with TRBJ1-1; D unclear. The CDR3 sequence is 13 residues long. Trimming pared 2 bases from V and 1 base from J, leaving 8 bases between. Germline CDR1 and CDR2: SQVTM and ANQGSEA. Written as DNA, the CDR3 is TGCAGCGTTGAAAACCCCGAGAACACTGAAGCTTTCTTT. This codes for CSVENPENTEAFF.

J is TRBJ1-5 and V is TRBV10-2; D is unresolved. Germline CDR1 is WSHSY and CDR2 is SAAADI. The CDR3 spans 15 residues. V was pared by 6 bases and J by 0 bases, with 12 bases between. DNA for the CDR3: TGCGCCAGCAGGGGTGACTTCTCTAGCAATCAGCCCCAGCATTTT. This gives the protein CASRGDFSSNQPQHF.

The CDR3 DNA reads as TGTGCCAGCAGCGAGGGGACTAGCGGTGAGCAGTTCTTC. Translated, it gives CASSEGTSGEQFF. The rearrangement uses TRBV9 and TRBJ2-1; 11 bases agree with TRBD2. V shed 3 bases, J shed 9 bases, and the junction held 2 bases outside the gene matches. CDR1 is SGDLS and CDR2 is YYNGEE in the germline V gene. The CDR3 extends over 13 amino acids.

The count of this clone is one. This rearrangement joins TRBV28 to TRBJ2-7, with 9 bases that match TRBD2. The CDR3 contains 15 residues. V lost 4 bases to trimming and J lost 2 bases; unmatched junction nucleotides: 6. Per germline, CDR1 MDHEN and CDR2 SYDVKM. For the CDR3, the DNA is TGTGCCAGCAGTTCTAGCGGGATTACCCCCTACGAGCAGTACTTC. Protein sequence: CASSSSGITPYEQYF.

This CDR3 is CASSLYGSGPIEQYF. The CDR3 DNA follows: TGTGCCAGCAGCTTATACGGGAGCGGGCCGATCGAGCAGTACTTC. The V and J genes are TRBV7-9 and TRBJ2-7, with D maybe TRBD2 (6 bases). The germline V gene encodes CDR1 SEHNR and CDR2 FQNEAQ (reference sequence). Deletions cut 2 bases from V and 6 bases from J, with 17 bases between. CDR3 length equals 15 residues. Combining the CDR3 with reference TRBV7-9 and TRBJ2-7 gives the whole variable domain DTGVSQNPRHKITKRGQNVTFRCDPISEHNRLYWYRQTLGQGPEFLTYFQNEAQLEKSRLLSDRFSAERPKGSFSTLEIQRTEQGDSAMYLCASSLYGSGPIEQYFGPGTRLTVT.

V usage is TRBV29-1 and J usage is TRBJ2-5; D may be TRBD2 (5 bases). V was cut by 6 bases and J by 0 bases, with 11 bases left in between. Germline loops: CDR1 SQVTM, CDR2 ANQGSEA. CDR3 size: 13 residues. The CDR3 loop reads CSVGRGNQETQYF. CDR3 DNA: TGCAGCGTAGGAAGAGGGAACCAAGAGACCCAGTACTTC. Full variable domain (remainder filled in from reference TRBV29-1 and TRBJ2-5): SAVISQKPSRDICQRGTSLTIQCQVDSQVTMMFWYRQQPGQSLTLIATANQGSEATYESGFVIDKFPISRPNLTFSTLTVSNMSPEDSSIYLCSVGRGNQETQYFGPGTRLLVL.

A few counts support this clone. The chain combines TRBV28 with TRBJ1-6, with no clear D. Germline CDR1 is MDHEN and CDR2 is SYDVKM. The CDR3 loop spans 17 amino acids. Trimming shortened V by 4 bases and J by 8 bases, and 21 bases separated the two germline ends. In nucleotides, the CDR3 is TGTGCCAGCAGTTCCCCCGCGCACCGGAGGTCGGATTCACCCCTCCACTTT. It yields the protein CASSSPAHRRSDSPLHF.

The V gene is TRBV11-2, the J gene TRBJ2-4; 9 bases line up with TRBD2. CDR3 length equals 14 residues. Trimming at V came to 5 bases and at J to 8 bases, leaving 7 bases not matched to a gene. Germline V gene lookup returns CDR1 SGHAT and CDR2 FQNNGV. The CDR3 region is CASSRLREGHIQYF. CDR3 coding DNA: TGTGCCAGCAGCCGTTTGCGGGAGGGCCACATTCAGTACTTC.

V usage is TRBV9 and J usage is TRBJ2-5; TRBD2 agrees at 7 bases. The V segment lost 1 base and the J segment 3 bases; nucleotides outside the gene matches: 0. The CDR3 is made up of 13 amino acids. CDR1 and CDR2 from the germline V gene are SGDLS and YYNGEE. CDR3 region: CASSVLAEETQYF. CDR3 in DNA: TGTGCCAGCAGCGTACTAGCGGAAGAGACCCAGTACTTC.

The genes are TRBV28 and TRBJ2-7; 8 bases agree with TRBD1. Germline loops: CDR1 MDHEN, CDR2 SYDVKM. Unmatched junction bases numbered 10, after V lost 3 bases and J lost 0 bases. The length of the CDR3 is 17 residues. The CDR3 is CASSFGWTGTSSYEQYF. For the CDR3, the DNA is TGTGCCAGCAGTTTCGGCTGGACAGGGACGAGCTCCTACGAGCAGTACTTC.

This sequence joins TRBV7-6 and TRBJ1-3; no firm D call. Trimming shortened V by 2 bases and J by 2 bases, and 4 bases separated the two germline ends. This CDR3 comprises 13 residues. Germline V gives CDR1 SGHVS, CDR2 FNYEAQ. The CDR3 DNA sequence: TGTGCCAGCAGCTTATCAACTGGAAACACCATATATTTT. It codes for CASSLSTGNTIYF.

The chain recombines TRBV10-3 with TRBJ1-5, with D tentatively TRBD1 (5 bases). In germline, CDR1 is ENHRY, CDR2 SYGVKD. Trimming took 4 bases from V and 6 from J, leaving 13 bases between them. The CDR3 covers 14 residues. CDR3 nucleotides: TGTGCCATCAGTGGGGCGGGGGACGGTCAGCCCCAGCATTTT. Protein: CAISGAGDGQPQHF.

This rearrangement joins TRBV28 to TRBJ2-7, with 9 bases lining up with TRBD2. With V trimmed by 2 bases and J by 0 bases, 14 bases remained unmatched. CDR3 size: 19 residues. Germline values: CDR1 MDHEN, CDR2 SYDVKM. The CDR3 bases are TGTGCCAGCAGTTTAGGTATCGGGACTAGCAGCAAGAGCTCCTACGAGCAGTACTTC. It encodes CASSLGIGTSSKSSYEQYF.

The V gene is TRBV4-1, the J gene TRBJ2-3, with D perhaps matching TRBD2 (5 bases). CDR1 is MGHRA, CDR2 YSYEKL, per germline. Trimming removed 0 bases at V and 0 bases at J, with 10 bases between. The CDR3 totals 16 residues. In nucleotides, the CDR3 is TGCGCCAGCAGCCAAGATCCGGGATCTAGCACAGATACGCAGTATTTT. Translation: CASSQDPGSSTDTQYF.

This chain uses TRBV6-6 with TRBJ2-3, with 7 nucleotides matching TRBD2. The CDR3 has 15 amino acids. The V segment lost 6 bases and the J segment 6 bases; nucleotides outside the gene matches: 12. Germline V gene sequence: CDR1 MNHNY, CDR2 SVGAGI (reference sequence). This CDR3 reads CASRSTQTGGDTQYF. CDR3 in DNA: TGTGCCAGCAGGTCGACTCAGACCGGGGGGGATACGCAGTATTTT.